Below are 24 T cell receptor beta chains sequenced from a single sample in a study of Ad26.COV2.S vaccination and SARS-CoV-2 variants. The assay was immunoSEQ multiplex PCR, and TCRdb's table has in-frame clones only and misses some. Among under 550,000 clones listed, 75% to 95% were seen once. Noted treatment: roughly 19 received Ad26.COV2.S at low or high dose, single or two shots; about 5 received placebo; per-sample allocation not given. The samples were gathered on day 63 after the first injection of vaccine or placebo. The source material was peripheral blood, sampled in a trial of Ad26.COV2.S vaccine versus placebo. The receptor source for this set is a person between 18 and 65 years old who received the Ad26.COV2.S COVID-19 vaccine or a placebo.

Remarks on this clone: Germline and junction disagree at one end, which may indicate a read error. The rearrangement links TRBV27 to TRBJ1-1; the D is unclear. The length of the CDR3 is 15 residues. Looked up from germline, CDR1 is MNHEY and CDR2 is SMNVEV (reference sequence). The CDR3 here is CASSLMAGSNAEAFF. The DNA for the CDR3 is TGTGCCAGCAGTTTAATGGCAGGATCGAACGCTGAAGCTTTCTTT.

This chain uses TRBV11-2 with TRBJ2-7; 7 bases are a match to TRBD2. V lost 5 bases, J lost 6 bases, and 22 bases stayed unmatched. This CDR3 contains 18 residues. Germline-derived CDR1 and CDR2 are SGHAT and FQNNGV. The CDR3 is CASSRSITGGSPLLEQYF. CDR3 DNA sequence: TGTGCCAGCAGCCGCTCTATTACGGGAGGTTCCCCCCTGCTCGAGCAGTACTTC.

The chain is built from TRBV6-5 and TRBJ1-4; no firm D call. Germline lookup yields CDR1 MNHEY and CDR2 SVGAGI. Deletions cut 0 bases from V and 8 bases from J, with 10 bases between. There are 14 residues in the CDR3. The CDR3 region is CASSYSNPGEKLFF. The CDR3 nucleotides are TGTGCCAGCAGTTACTCCAATCCTGGCGAAAAACTGTTTTTT.

This sequence joins TRBV3-1 (or the pseudogene TRBV3-2) and TRBJ1-6, with TRBD1 as a possible D gene (5 bases). The length of the CDR3 is 14 residues. V lost 7 bases and J lost 7, with 14 bases in between. The germline gives CDR1 LGHDT, CDR2 YNNKEL (reference sequence). The CDR3 bases are TGTGCCAGCAACACCGGGGGAGGAAATTCACCCCTCCACTTT. Translation gives CASNTGGGNSPLHF.

The chain couples TRBV20-1 to TRBJ2-1; tentative D call: TRBD1 (5 bases). The CDR3 is made up of 12 amino acids. Germline CDR1 DFQATT, CDR2 SNEGSKA (reference sequence). The V end was cut by 3 bases, the J end by 8 bases, with 11 bases between. In DNA, the CDR3 is TGCAGTGCTAGTCTCAGGGCCCATGAGCAGTTCTTC. This translates into CSASLRAHEQFF.

This clone turned up a few times. The chain joins TRBV2 to TRBJ1-6; possibly TRBD1 for D (6 bases). In germline, CDR1 is SNHLY, CDR2 FYNNEI. This CDR3 is 13 amino acids long. The V end was cut by 5 bases, the J end by 8 bases, with 10 bases between. The CDR3 coding sequence is TGTGCCAGCAGTCCCACAGGGTATTCACCCCTCCACTTT. Protein: CASSPTGYSPLHF.

This clone turned up a few times. The CDR3 coding sequence is TGTGCCAGCAGTAACGGTAGTACCGGGGAGCTGTTTTTT. Its protein is CASSNGSTGELFF. This chain joins TRBV6-4 and TRBJ2-2; D unresolved. Trimming cost V 5 bases and J 5 bases, with 9 bases left between them. Germline CDR1 is MRHNA and CDR2 is SNTAGT. The CDR3 consists of 13 residues.

The V gene is TRBV5-6, the J gene TRBJ2-7, with D possibly matching TRBD2 (5 bases). The CDR3 is 16 amino acids. V lost 1 base, J lost 3 bases, and 17 bases lay in between. CDR1 and CDR2 (germline): SGHDT, YYEEEE. CDR3 amino acids: CASSLYSAGRNYEQYF. The CDR3 DNA is TGTGCCAGCAGCTTGTATTCTGCGGGCCGGAACTACGAGCAGTACTTC.

The V and J genes are TRBV7-6 and TRBJ2-7; TRBD2 matches 11 bases. J was trimmed by 1 base and V by 5 bases; bases with no gene match: 4. Germline V gives CDR1 SGHVS, CDR2 FNYEAQ. The CDR3 loop spans 15 amino acids. As DNA, the CDR3 is TGTGCCAGCAGCCCCCGGACTAGCGGGTCCTACGAGCAGTACTTC. Translating it yields CASSPRTSGSYEQYF.

This clone was seen only a few times. The identical CDR3 is also encoded by other nucleotide sequences in the sample. The V and J genes are TRBV18 and TRBJ2-3, with TRBD2 matching 9 bases. Trimming cost V 1 base and J 1 base; bases outside gene matches: 0. There are 15 residues in the CDR3. The germline V gene has CDR1 KGHSH and CDR2 LQKENI. CDR3 bases: TGTGCCAGCTCACCACTAGCGGGGGGCACAGATACGCAGTATTTT. It is translated as CASSPLAGGTDTQYF.

The genes are TRBV7-9 and TRBJ2-1; 8 bases match TRBD2. The CDR3 runs to 17 residues. The ends lost 5 bases at V and 8 bases at J; junction bases unmatched: 17. Germline lookup yields CDR1 SEHNR and CDR2 FQNEAQ (reference sequence). CDR3 sequence (DNA): TGTGCCAGCAGCCATCTTCCTAAGCGGGAGTTATGGGATGAGCAGTTCTTC. Translation gives CASSHLPKRELWDEQFF.

This chain links TRBV5-1 with TRBJ2-1; no clear D. Trimming removed 4 bases at V and 0 bases at J, with 8 bases between. CDR1 is SGHRS, CDR2 YFSETQ, per germline. CDR3 size: 14 residues. CDR3 residues: CASSVKGSYNEQFF. The CDR3 nucleotides read TGCGCCAGCAGCGTTAAGGGCTCCTACAATGAGCAGTTCTTC.

This clone was picked up one time. The chain combines TRBV12-5 with TRBJ1-1, with TRBD1 as a possible D gene (5 bases). Trimming shortened V by 6 bases and J by 6 bases, and 17 bases separated the two germline ends. Germline-derived CDR1 and CDR2 are LGHNT and FRNRAP. The CDR3 runs 14 residues. CDR3 sequence (DNA): TGTGCTAGTGGACTTATGCTTTCGGGGGCTGAAGCTTTCTTT. It codes for CASGLMLSGAEAFF.

The chain is built from TRBV20-1 and TRBJ2-5; 9 nucleotides line up with TRBD2. This CDR3 is built from 15 residues. V lost 3 bases, J lost 11 bases, and 16 bases stayed unmatched. The germline CDR1 and CDR2 sequences are DFQATT and SNEGSKA (reference sequence). The CDR3, as DNA: TGCAGTGCTAGTCATAGTCTAGCGGGACCCTATGATCAGTACTTC. It yields the protein CSASHSLAGPYDQYF.

The chain recombines TRBV20-1 with TRBJ2-3; unclear D gene. V lost 3 bases to trimming and J lost 3 bases, with 10 bases between them. This CDR3 has 13 residues. CDR1 is DFQATT, CDR2 SNEGSKA, per germline (reference sequence). CDR3 sequence reads: CSASREGTDTQYF. Written as DNA, the CDR3 is TGCAGTGCTAGTAGGGAAGGGACAGATACGCAGTATTTT.

The CDR3 DNA follows: TGTGCCGCGGGCCGGGGGGAAAATAGCAATCAGCCCCAGCATTTT. Translation: CAAGRGENSNQPQHF. The chain uses TRBV10-3 and TRBJ1-5, with D perhaps matching TRBD1 (5 bases). Trimming took 11 bases from V and 0 from J, leaving 17 bases between them. Germline V lookup: CDR1 ENHRY, CDR2 SYGVKD. This CDR3 is built from 15 residues.

The chain carries TRBV4-1 and TRBJ2-7; maybe TRBD1 (6 bases). Germline lookup yields CDR1 MGHRA and CDR2 YSYEKL. This CDR3 comprises 15 residues. V was clipped by 5 bases and J by 2 bases, with 16 bases between them. The CDR3 region has the DNA TGCGCCAGCAGCACTTCCCCGGGACAAGCCTACGAGCAGTACTTC. Amino acids: CASSTSPGQAYEQYF.

This CDR3 is CSVLLTNTEAFF. The CDR3 DNA follows: TGCAGCGTTCTGTTGACTAACACTGAAGCTTTCTTT. J is TRBJ1-1 and V is TRBV29-1; no reliable D call. The CDR3 loop spans 12 amino acids. V was cut by 5 bases and J by 2 bases, with 9 bases left in between. CDR1 and CDR2 (germline): SQVTM, ANQGSEA.

The chain has TRBV19 and TRBJ2-5; a weak D match, TRBD2 (6 bases). The CDR3 runs to 13 residues. Trimming left V 3 bases short and J 7 bases short, with 12 bases between. Germline V CDR1 and CDR2: LNHDA, SQIVND (reference sequence). The CDR3 is CASSMGLVGTQYF. The CDR3 DNA reads TGTGCCAGTAGTATGGGACTCGTCGGGACCCAGTACTTC.

V usage is TRBV27 and J usage is TRBJ1-1; a weak D match, TRBD1 (5 bases). The V end was cut by 5 bases, the J end by 2 bases, with 9 bases between. This CDR3 is 13 amino acids long. CDR1 is MNHEY and CDR2 is SMNVEV in the germline V gene (reference sequence). CDR3 sequence reads: CASSGQGNTEAFF. The CDR3, as DNA: TGTGCCAGCAGTGGCCAGGGAAACACTGAAGCTTTCTTT.

The chain carries TRBV10-2 and TRBJ2-7; the D call may be TRBD1 or TRBD2 (6 bases each). Germline CDR1 is WSHSY and CDR2 is SAAADI. The ends were cut back, 5 bases at V and 5 bases at J, with 13 bases in the middle. This CDR3 comprises 13 residues. CDR3 coding DNA: TGCGCCAGCAGTATACAGGGACTGGACGAGCAGTACTTC. Amino acids: CASSIQGLDEQYF.

The DNA for the CDR3 is TGTGCCAGCAGCTCTGCAGGGAACACCGGGGAGCTGTTTTTT. Residues: CASSSAGNTGELFF. The J gene is TRBJ2-2, the V gene TRBV7-9; D not certain. The CDR3 consists of 14 residues. V was cut by 4 bases and J by 1 base, with 7 bases left in between. In germline, CDR1 is SEHNR, CDR2 FQNEAQ (reference sequence).

As regards this clone: Other DNA sequences in this specimen translate into the identical CDR3. The V call is TRBV30, the J call TRBJ1-1; D possibly corresponds to TRBD1 (5 bases). The CDR3 is made up of 13 amino acids. Germline CDR1 and CDR2: GTSNPN and SVGIG (reference sequence). Trimming took off 2 bases at V and 0 bases at J, with 7 bases between the two ends. This CDR3 reads CAWSRGLNTEAFF. In DNA, the CDR3 is TGTGCCTGGAGTCGGGGACTGAACACTGAAGCTTTCTTT.

This clone occurred once. V gene TRBV6-5 combines with J gene TRBJ2-6; the D is unclear. V lost 2 bases and J 8 bases, leaving 10 bases between the germline ends. There are 14 residues in the CDR3. Germline lookup yields CDR1 MNHEY and CDR2 SVGAGI. In DNA form, the CDR3 reads TGTGCCAGCAGTTACACAGACACTTCCAACGTCCTGACTTTC. Protein sequence: CASSYTDTSNVLTF.